This TCR beta chain was obtained from a study of graft-versus-host responses after intestinal transplantation. About the research overall: Isolated intestinal, liver-intestinal, or multivisceral transplants were what recipients had. Once they had received anti-thymocyte globulin induction, all recipients took tacrolimus and steroids for around three years. The study's findings and limits: Association was observed between peak circulating GvH clone levels and early post-transplant HvG declines. The authors found GvH clones in recipient marrow, some appearing first in ileum or blood.

Germline CDR1 SGHDT, CDR2 YYEEEE. V was trimmed by 0 bases and J by 10 bases, leaving 14 bases between them. This CDR3 has 14 residues. The method was immunoSEQ multiplex PCR; TCRdb's version includes in-frame clones alone and lacks a portion of them. The table shows tens of thousands of clones, with approximately 92% occurring only once. With respect to this clone: What it binds is not known.

The source is a human patient who received an intestinal transplant, so some T cells may come from the graft donor. Sequenced material: bone marrow, taken 734 days after intestinal transplantation. V and J are TRBV5-6 and TRBJ2-1; D might be TRBD1 or TRBD2, each matching 5 bases. CDR3: CASSLEGGRDEQFF. Here the CDR3 DNA reads TGTGCCAGCAGCTTGGAGGGCGGTAGGGACGAGCAGTTCTTC.